Detailed here is one T cell receptor (beta chain). As yet, its antigen is unknown. These data belong to a study of cytomegalovirus exposure and HLA in healthy donors. Using immunoSEQ multiplex PCR, the repertoire was profiled, and TCRdb retains in-frame clones only, with some absent. This sample has roughly 250,000 clones, with 75% to 90% found just once. V dropped 2 bases and J dropped 4; count of bases not matched to a gene: 4. Germline V CDR1 and CDR2: MNHNS, SASEGT. The CDR3 covers 15 residues. Study-level results: Reportedly, diagnosis of cytomegalovirus status by the classifier showed high specificity and sensitivity. Cytomegalovirus-associated TCR beta chains were listed, numbering roughly 150. TCR clusters originating in the first cohort tended to co-occur in the 100 to 150 validation repertoires, according to a later analysis.

Material for sequencing was PBMCs. This sequence was found in a woman younger than 45 in good health and CMV-seropositive. The chain uses TRBV6-1 and TRBJ1-2, with 10 bases identical to TRBD1. CDR3 in amino acids: CASSERRTGGYGYTF. The CDR3 DNA reads as TGTGCCAGCAGTGAAAGGCGGACAGGGGGCTATGGCTACACCTTC.